These 11 T cell receptor beta chains originate from one sample sequenced in a study of shared clonotypes between healthy human individuals. Only in-frame clones appear in the TCRdb table, and some are missing; sequencing was by immunoSEQ multiplex PCR. This sample has hundreds of thousands of clones; about 96% occur once, and the top ten carry approximately 0.062%. Sequencing was done on a sample of naive CD4+ T cells sorted from blood. Subset reported: CD45RA+ positively selected. These receptors all come from a woman between 25 and 40 years old in good health.

This chain connects TRBV11-2 to TRBJ2-2, with D hard to call. There are 14 residues in the CDR3. Germline assignment: CDR1 SGHAT and CDR2 FQNNGV. V was shortened by 0 bases and J by 2 bases, with 4 bases between the two germline ends. This CDR3 is CASSLDTNTGELFF. The CDR3 DNA sequence: TGTGCCAGCAGCTTAGATACAAACACCGGGGAGCTGTTTTTT.

The CDR3 reads CATGTEYSNQPQHF. CDR3 in DNA: TGTGCAACAGGGACCGAATATAGCAATCAGCCCCAGCATTTT. This chain uses TRBV19 with TRBJ1-5; possible D gene TRBD1, 6 bases. CDR1 is LNHDA, CDR2 SQIVND, per germline (reference sequence). This CDR3 is 14 amino acids long.

This clone occurred a few times. This sequence joins TRBV11-2 and TRBJ2-5, with D tentatively TRBD1 (5 bases). The CDR3 has 15 amino acids. With 1 base removed from V and 2 bases from J, the gap between germline ends came to 11 bases. In germline, CDR1 is SGHAT, CDR2 FQNNGV. CDR3: CASSLGAGYQETQYF. The CDR3 DNA sequence: TGTGCCAGCAGCTTAGGGGCAGGGTATCAAGAGACCCAGTACTTC.

V and J are TRBV28 and TRBJ1-6; D not resolved. V lost 2 bases, J lost 8 bases, and 7 bases lay in between. The CDR3 is 13 amino acids. Germline V gives CDR1 MDHEN, CDR2 SYDVKM. The CDR3 is CASSLPGYSPLHF. Here the CDR3 DNA reads TGTGCCAGCAGTTTACCGGGTTATTCACCCCTCCACTTT.

The count of this clone is one. The chain employs TRBV10-3 and TRBJ2-5; no firm D call. Germline CDR1 is ENHRY and CDR2 is SYGVKD. The CDR3 spans 14 residues. V lost 3 bases and J lost 4, with 12 bases in between. CDR3 loop: CAISEPAGSETQYF. In DNA, the CDR3 is TGTGCCATCAGTGAACCAGCAGGTTCAGAGACCCAGTACTTC.

The gene calls are TRBV18 and TRBJ2-2, with D perhaps TRBD2 (5 bases). CDR3 length equals 14 residues. V shed 0 bases and J shed 6 bases, with 8 bases lying between them. The V gene's germline CDR1 is KGHSH and CDR2 LQKENI. The CDR3 DNA sequence: TGTGCCAGCTCACCACCCGAGGGCGCCGGGGAGCTGTTTTTT. As protein: CASSPPEGAGELFF.

V is TRBV19 and J is TRBJ2-1, with D perhaps matching TRBD1 (6 bases). The CDR3 loop spans 13 amino acids. Germline lookup yields CDR1 LNHDA and CDR2 SQIVND (reference sequence). V lost 7 bases and J lost 6, with 13 bases in between. CDR3 amino acids: CASTWTDPNEQFF. The CDR3, as DNA: TGTGCCAGTACCTGGACAGATCCCAATGAGCAGTTCTTC.

The V gene is TRBV5-1, the J gene TRBJ1-1, with 8 bases lining up with TRBD1. Germline values: CDR1 SGHRS, CDR2 YFSETQ. This CDR3 region has 18 residues. J gave up 1 base and V 1 base, and 12 bases lay outside the gene matches. CDR3 amino acids: CASSLLHTATGGNTEAFF. CDR3 nucleotides: TGCGCCAGCAGCTTGCTTCATACTGCTACAGGGGGGAACACTGAAGCTTTCTTT.

The chain recombines TRBV7-8 with TRBJ1-2; unclear D gene. This CDR3 has 13 amino acids. Looked up from germline, CDR1 is SGHVS and CDR2 is FQNEAQ. The ends were cut back, 4 bases at V and 4 bases at J, with 10 bases in the middle. The CDR3 sequence is CASSSRRIYGYTF. The CDR3 DNA reads TGTGCCAGCAGCTCCCGGCGTATCTATGGCTACACCTTC.

The chain joins TRBV5-6 to TRBJ2-7; 10 bases are shared with TRBD2. After removal of 1 base from V and 12 bases from J, the junction contained 10 bases not matched to a gene. Germline-derived CDR1 and CDR2 are SGHDT and YYEEEE. The CDR3 totals 14 residues. CDR3 DNA sequence: TGTGCCAGCAGCTTGTCAGGGCTAGCGGGAGTAACGTACTTC. The encoded protein is CASSLSGLAGVTYF.

This clone was detected only once. CDR3 protein: CASSPGTPSEQFF. Here the CDR3 DNA reads TGTGCCAGCAGTCCTGGGACCCCCTCTGAGCAGTTCTTC. V and J are TRBV28 and TRBJ2-1, with D perhaps being TRBD1 or TRBD2 (5 bases each). V was shortened by 5 bases and J by 9 bases, with 14 bases between the two germline ends. The CDR3 consists of 13 residues. CDR1 is MDHEN, CDR2 SYDVKM, per germline.